This T cell receptor (beta chain) was recorded in a study of OX40 agonist ivuxolimab in advanced cancers. The CDR3 totals 13 residues. CDR1 is LGHNA, CDR2 YNFKEQ, per germline. The V and J ends lost 3 bases and 4 bases, in that order; junction bases with no gene match: 0. The repertoire was sequenced with immunoSEQ multiplex PCR; TCRdb's copy has only in-frame clones and lacks some. The data contain 65,000 to 90,000 clones, roughly 90% of them singletons. Overall study findings and caveats: Low normalized T-cell clonal expansion was additionally recorded for some nonresponders.

A word on this clone: Antigen specificity is unknown.

This TCR was sampled from an adult with an advanced solid tumor such as melanoma, head and neck, liver or kidney cancer. The rearrangement links TRBV4-2 to TRBJ1-3, with 7 bases lining up with TRBD1. Sequences were derived from CD4+ or CD8+ T cells sorted from blood, sampled in a trial of the OX40 agonist ivuxolimab. For the CDR3, the DNA is TGTGCCAGCAGCCAGACAGGGGGAAACACCATATATTTT. This sequence encodes CASSQTGGNTIYF.